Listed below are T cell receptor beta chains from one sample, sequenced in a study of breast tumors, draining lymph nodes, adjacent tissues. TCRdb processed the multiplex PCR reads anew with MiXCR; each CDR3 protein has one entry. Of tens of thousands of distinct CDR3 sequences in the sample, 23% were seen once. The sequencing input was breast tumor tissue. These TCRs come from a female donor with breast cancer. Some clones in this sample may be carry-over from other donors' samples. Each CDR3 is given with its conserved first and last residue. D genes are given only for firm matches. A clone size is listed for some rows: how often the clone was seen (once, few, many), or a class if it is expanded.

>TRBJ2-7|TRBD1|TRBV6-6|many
TGTGCCAGCAGTTACTCTACAGGCGTTGGGACAGTCTCCTACGAGCAGTACTTC
CASSYSTGVGTVSYEQYF
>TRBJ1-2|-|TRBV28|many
TGTGCCAGCAGTTTCCCCAGCAGGGCCCCCAACTATGGCTACACCTTC
CASSFPSRAPNYGYTF
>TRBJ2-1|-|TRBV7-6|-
TGTGCCAGCAGCTTAGGTTGGACCTACAATGAGCAGTTCTTC
CASSLGWTYNEQFF
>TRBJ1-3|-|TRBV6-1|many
TGTGCCAGCAGTGCCAGCTGGGGAAACACCATATATTTT
CASSASWGNTIYF
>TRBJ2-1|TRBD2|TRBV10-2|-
TGCGCCAGCAGTGAAGGGGCGGGGGTCTCCTGGGAGCAGTTCTTC
CASSEGAGVSWEQFF
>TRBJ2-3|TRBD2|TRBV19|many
TGTGCCAGTAGTACCTTGGGAGGGAGCACAGATACGCAGTATTTT
CASSTLGGSTDTQYF
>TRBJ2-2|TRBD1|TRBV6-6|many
TGTGCCAGCAAAGGGGGACAGGGCTCCGGGGAGCTGTTTTTT
CASKGGQGSGELFF
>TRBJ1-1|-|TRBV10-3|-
TGTGCCATCAGTGGATACGGCAACACTGAAGCTTTCTTT
CAISGYGNTEAFF
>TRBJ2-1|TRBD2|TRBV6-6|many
TGTGCCAGCAAGAGCGGGAGCTCCTACAATGAGCAGTTCTTC
CASKSGSSYNEQFF
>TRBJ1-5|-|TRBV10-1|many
TGCGCCAGGAAACCACCTCCCGCCCCTAGCAATCAGCCCCAGCATTTT
CARKPPPAPSNQPQHF
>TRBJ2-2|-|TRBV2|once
TGTGCCAGCAGTAAAGCGTTGGGGACCGGGGAGCTGTTTTTT
CASSKALGTGELFF
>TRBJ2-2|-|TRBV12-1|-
TGTGCCAGCAGCTTTGGGAGGCGGCGAGACGGGGAGCTGTTTTTT
CASSFGRRRDGELFF
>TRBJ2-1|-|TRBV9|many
TGTGCCAGCAGCGTAGAGCCACTCTACTACAATGAGCAGTTCTTC
CASSVEPLYYNEQFF
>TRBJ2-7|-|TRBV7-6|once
TGTGCCAGCAGCCCCCAGTGGGGTAATGCCGAGCAGTACTTC
CASSPQWGNAEQYF
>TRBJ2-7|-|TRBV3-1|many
TGTGCCAGCAGCCAAGAGAATTGGCGATTCTACGAGCAGTACTTC
CASSQENWRFYEQYF
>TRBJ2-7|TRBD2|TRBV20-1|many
TGCAGTGCTAGAGGACTAGCCACCTACGAGCAGTACTTC
CSARGLATYEQYF
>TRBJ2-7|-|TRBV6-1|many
TGTGCCAGCAGTGAAGTTGGGGGGAACCTCTACGAGCAGTACTTC
CASSEVGGNLYEQYF
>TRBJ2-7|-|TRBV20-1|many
TGCAGTGCTAGTGTCCCCGGGGGCTCCTACGAGCAGTACTTC
CSASVPGGSYEQYF
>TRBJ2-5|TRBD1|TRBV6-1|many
TGTGCCAGCAGCGCAGCTAGGACAGGGAACGTTCCACAAGAGACCCAGTACTTC
CASSAARTGNVPQETQYF
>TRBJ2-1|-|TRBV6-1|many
TGTGCCAGCAGCCCCACAGGTTTAGACCTTACCTACAATGAGCAGTTCTTC
CASSPTGLDLTYNEQFF
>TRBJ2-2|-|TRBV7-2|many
TGTGCCAGCAGCTCACTACGACGTGCCGGGGAGCTGTTTTTT
CASSSLRRAGELFF
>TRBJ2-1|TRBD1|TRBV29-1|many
TGCAGCGTTGCGACAGGGGGCACGAATGAGCAGTTCTTC
CSVATGGTNEQFF
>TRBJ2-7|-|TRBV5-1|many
TGCGCCAGCAGCCATCAAACAGGGAGCGAGCAGTACTTC
CASSHQTGSEQYF
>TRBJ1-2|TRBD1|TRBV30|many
TGTGCCTGGAGTGGGGACAGGGTAGGAGGCTACACCTTC
CAWSGDRVGGYTF
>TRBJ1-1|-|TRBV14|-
TGTGCCAGCAGCCAAGTAGGAGGGGAAGCTTTCTTT
CASSQVGGEAFF
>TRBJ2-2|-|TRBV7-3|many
TGTGCCAGCAGCTTAATGACAGGGAGGACCGGGGAGCTGTTTTTT
CASSLMTGRTGELFF
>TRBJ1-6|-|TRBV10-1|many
TGCGCCAGCCGGGACGGATATAATTCACCCCTCCACTTT
CASRDGYNSPLHF
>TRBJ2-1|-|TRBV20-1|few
TGCAGTGCTCTCAATCGTAGGGATGAGCAGTTCTTC
CSALNRRDEQFF
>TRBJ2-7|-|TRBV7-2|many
TGTGCCAGCAGCCCCATAGGAACCCCGGGGTACGAGCAGTACTTC
CASSPIGTPGYEQYF
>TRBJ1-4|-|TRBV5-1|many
TGCGCCAGCAGCTCAGGGGTGGGAGAAAAACTGTTTTTT
CASSSGVGEKLFF
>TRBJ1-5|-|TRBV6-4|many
TGTGCCAGGGACAGTCATAGCAATCAGCCCCAGCATTTT
CARDSHSNQPQHF
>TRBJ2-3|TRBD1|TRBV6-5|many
TGTGCCAGCAGGGACAGGGCGGCTAGCCACAGCACAGATACGCAGTATTTT
CASRDRAASHSTDTQYF
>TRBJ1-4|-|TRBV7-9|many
TGTGCCAGCAGCCAAAGCCGACAGGCCACTAATGAAAAACTGTTTTTT
CASSQSRQATNEKLFF
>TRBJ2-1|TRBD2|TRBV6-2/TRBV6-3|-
TGTGCCAGCAGGCAAGCCCTAGCGGGATACAATGAGCAGTTCTTC
CASRQALAGYNEQFF
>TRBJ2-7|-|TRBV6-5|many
TGTGCCAGCAGCCTCATACCCTCCTACGAGCAGTACTTC
CASSLIPSYEQYF
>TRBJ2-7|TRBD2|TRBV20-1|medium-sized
TGCAGTGCAAGACCGGGACTAGTAGGCGAGCAGTACTTC
CSARPGLVGEQYF
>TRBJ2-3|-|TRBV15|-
TGTGCCACCAGCAGAGTTCCGCGGGATACGCAGTATTTT
CATSRVPRDTQYF
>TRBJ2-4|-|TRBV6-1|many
TGTGCCAGCAGTGGGGGGGAGGCAGGGCTAGCCAAAAACATTCAGTACTTC
CASSGGEAGLAKNIQYF
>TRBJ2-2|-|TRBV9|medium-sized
TGTGCCAGCAGCGTAGAAGGGAGAGGCACCGGGGAGCTGTTTTTT
CASSVEGRGTGELFF
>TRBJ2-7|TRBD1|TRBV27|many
TGTGCCAGCAGTGCCCAACCGGGACAGGGGTTCGAGCAGTACTTC
CASSAQPGQGFEQYF
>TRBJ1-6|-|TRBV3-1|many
TGTGCCAGCAGCCAGGGAGGGTCACCCCTCCACTTT
CASSQGGSPLHF
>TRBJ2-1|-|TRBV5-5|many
TGTGCCAGTGGTCTGGGTTCCGATGAGCAGTTCTTC
CASGLGSDEQFF
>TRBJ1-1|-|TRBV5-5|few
TGTGCCAGCAGCCGTCCTGCGATGAACACTGAAGCTTTCTTT
CASSRPAMNTEAFF
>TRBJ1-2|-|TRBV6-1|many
TGTGCCAGCATCCCAGGGCCCGCCGTCTATGGCTACACCTTC
CASIPGPAVYGYTF
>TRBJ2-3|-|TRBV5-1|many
TGCGCCAGCAGCTTGGCCGTGTCAGTCACAGATACGCAGTATTTT
CASSLAVSVTDTQYF
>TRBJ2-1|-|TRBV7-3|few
TGTGCCAGCAGCCAGGCTTCCGGCAATGAGCAGTTCTTC
CASSQASGNEQFF
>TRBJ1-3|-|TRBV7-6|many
TGTGCCAGCAGCTTAGAGGCTGGTACACACACCATATATTTT
CASSLEAGTHTIYF
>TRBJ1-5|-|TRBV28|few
TGTGCCAGCAGTTACCCTCAGGTTGGGAGTTATCAGCCCCAGCATTTT
CASSYPQVGSYQPQHF
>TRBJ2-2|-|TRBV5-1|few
TGCGCCAGCAGCTTGGCACAGGGGAACACCGGGGAGCTGTTTTTT
CASSLAQGNTGELFF
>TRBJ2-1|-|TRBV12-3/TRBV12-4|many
-
CASSTSGAGGQFF
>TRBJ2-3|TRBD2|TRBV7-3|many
TGTGCCAGCAGCACTAGCGGGGGATCAAATACGCAGTATTTT
CASSTSGGSNTQYF
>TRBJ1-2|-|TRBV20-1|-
TGCAGTGCCAGCAGTGGCGGGGCAAGGATCGGGGGTAGCTATGGCTACACCTTC
CSASSGGARIGGSYGYTF
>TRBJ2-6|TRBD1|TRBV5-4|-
TGTGCCAGCAGCTTGGGGGGCAGGGGGCCTGGGGCCAACGTCCTGACTTTC
CASSLGGRGPGANVLTF